The rows below give T cell receptor beta chains drawn from one sample of a study of blood T cell repertoires in COVID-19. The data were produced by immunoSEQ multiplex PCR, yet TCRdb's version contains in-frame clones alone and is incomplete. Among about 53,000 clones, 89% were seen once, and the ten largest hold roughly 5%. The sequencing input was peripheral blood. The receptor source for this set is a man in his 60s with active COVID-19. Both conserved end residues are part of each CDR3. The order of the fields is J gene, clone size, V gene, D gene, CDR3 protein, CDR3 DNA. A D gene is named only where the DNA matches it firmly. For some rows the clone size is stated as once, few or many, or as a class when expanded; others skip it.

>TRBJ2-3|.|TRBV7-9|TRBD1
CASSLFPGQGISTDTQYF
TGTGCCAGCAGCCTTTTCCCGGGACAGGGGATTAGCACAGATACGCAGTATTTT
>TRBJ2-7|.|TRBV27|.
CASKLTGAGEQYF
TGTGCCAGCAAACTTACAGGGGCGGGGGAGCAGTACTTC
>TRBJ2-7|.|TRBV15|TRBD2
CATSRGASSGRLSSYEQYF
TGTGCCACCAGCAGAGGCGCGTCTAGCGGGAGGCTAAGCTCCTACGAGCAGTACTTC
>TRBJ1-1|.|TRBV27|.
CASSFQGNTEAFF
TGTGCCAGCAGTTTCCAGGGTAACACTGAAGCTTTCTTT
>TRBJ2-3|few|TRBV7-9|TRBD2
CASSLSLAGGTDTQYF
TGTGCCAGCAGCTTGTCACTAGCGGGGGGCACAGATACGCAGTATTTT
>TRBJ2-7|.|TRBV28|TRBD1
CASAFWDRGGEQYF
TGTGCCAGCGCTTTTTGGGACAGGGGAGGCGAGCAGTACTTC
>TRBJ2-7|.|TRBV4-1|.
CASSQAGNYEQYF
TGCGCCAGCAGCCAAGCAGGGAACTACGAGCAGTACTTC
>TRBJ1-1|.|TRBV11-2|.
CASSLAPGITEAFF
TGTGCCAGCAGCTTAGCCCCAGGGATTACTGAAGCTTTCTTT
>TRBJ2-1|once|TRBV14|TRBD2
CASSQDFTSGNNEQFF
TGTGCCAGCAGCCAAGACTTCACTAGCGGTAACAATGAGCAGTTCTTC
>TRBJ1-2|.|TRBV29-1|.
CSISGGTNYGYTF
TGCAGCATTTCGGGGGGGACAAACTATGGCTACACCTTC
>TRBJ1-1|.|TRBV7-2|.
CASSLYQDTEAFF
TGTGCCAGCAGCTTATATCAGGACACTGAAGCTTTCTTT
>TRBJ1-3|.|TRBV20-1|.
CSASPGSGNTIYF
TGCAGTGCTAGTCCGGGTTCTGGAAACACCATATATTTT
>TRBJ2-7|.|TRBV27|.
CASSLGQTSYEQYF
TGTGCCAGCAGTTTAGGGCAAACCTCCTACGAGCAGTACTTC
>TRBJ2-1|once|TRBV2|.
CASSGIAKGSYNEQFF
TGTGCCAGCAGTGGAATAGCGAAGGGCTCCTACAATGAGCAGTTCTTC
>TRBJ2-7|.|TRBV28|TRBD2
CASSSPSGGSYEQYF
TGTGCCAGCAGTTCCCCTAGCGGGGGTTCCTACGAGCAGTACTTC
>TRBJ2-2|.|TRBV2|TRBD2
CASSEPGGRTGELFF
TGTGCCAGCAGTGAACCGGGAGGGCGAACCGGGGAGCTGTTTTTT
>TRBJ2-1|.|TRBV7-9|.
CASSLRSGDEQFF
TGTGCCAGCAGCTTACGATCCGGAGATGAGCAGTTCTTC
>TRBJ2-6|.|TRBV10-3|.
CAISIGGPLSGANVLTF
TGTGCCATCAGTATAGGGGGTCCCCTCTCTGGGGCCAACGTCCTGACTTTC
>TRBJ2-2|.|TRBV18|.
CASSPRGGANTGELFF
TGTGCCAGCTCACCTCGAGGGGGGGCGAACACCGGGGAGCTGTTTTTT
>TRBJ2-5|.|TRBV14|.
CASSQGWASPRGGETQYF
TGTGCCAGCAGCCAAGGCTGGGCTAGCCCCCGGGGAGGAGAGACCCAGTACTTC
>TRBJ2-7|.|TRBV27|TRBD2
CASSQTSLSSYEQYF
TGTGCCAGCAGCCAGACTAGCCTCTCTTCCTACGAGCAGTACTTC
>TRBJ2-7|.|TRBV6-5|.
CASSYSVGRGTYEQYF
TGTGCCAGCAGTTACTCCGTGGGGCGGGGTACCTACGAGCAGTACTTC
>TRBJ1-5|few|TRBV24-1|.
CATSGQGLGPQHF
TGTGCCACCAGTGGTCAGGGGCTTGGGCCCCAGCATTTT
>TRBJ2-1|.|TRBV10-2|.
CASRDWAYNEQFF
TGCGCCAGCAGAGACTGGGCCTACAATGAGCAGTTCTTC
>TRBJ2-3|.|TRBV10-3|.
CAIKPPGSADTQYF
TGTGCCATCAAGCCCCCCGGGAGCGCAGATACGCAGTATTTT
>TRBJ2-7|.|TRBV7-8|TRBD1
CASSARDRGYEQYF
TGTGCCAGCAGCGCCCGGGACAGGGGCTACGAGCAGTACTTC
>TRBJ1-5|.|TRBV19|.
CASTPNRDNQPQHF
TGTGCCAGTACCCCGAACAGGGATAATCAGCCCCAGCATTTT
>TRBJ1-1|.|TRBV27|.
CASLTTGAKAFF
TGTGCCAGTCTTACTACAGGAGCTAAAGCTTTCTTT
>TRBJ2-1|.|TRBV9|TRBD2
CASSVAGVAGSEQFF
TGTGCCAGCAGCGTAGCGGGGGTAGCGGGCAGTGAGCAGTTCTTC
>TRBJ1-1|.|TRBV19|.
CASSHRDKNTEAFF
TGTGCCAGTAGTCACCGGGACAAGAACACTGAAGCTTTCTTT
>TRBJ1-4|.|TRBV7-2|.
CASSSPGSGEKLFF
TGTGCCAGCAGCTCCCCTGGGTCCGGGGAAAAACTGTTTTTT
>TRBJ2-7|.|TRBV6-6|.
CASSYSNSVPSYEQYF
TGTGCCAGCAGTTACTCGAATTCAGTACCCTCCTACGAGCAGTACTTC
>TRBJ1-1|few|TRBV11-2|.
CASSLEPAGTEAFF
TGTGCCAGCAGCTTAGAACCCGCGGGCACTGAAGCTTTCTTT
>TRBJ1-2|.|TRBV6-5|TRBD1
CASRGGTGVYGYTF
TGTGCCAGCAGGGGCGGGACAGGGGTATATGGCTACACCTTC
>TRBJ2-3|.|TRBV4-2|TRBD2
CASSQAGTSGTDTQYF
TGTGCCAGCAGCCAGGCCGGGACTAGCGGCACAGATACGCAGTATTTT
>TRBJ2-1|.|TRBV5-4|TRBD2
CASSPTSANEQFF
TGTGCCAGCAGCCCCACTAGCGCCAATGAGCAGTTCTTC
>TRBJ1-6|few|TRBV18|.
CASSLGGNNSPLHF
TGTGCCAGCTCTCTTGGAGGGAATAATTCACCCCTCCACTTT
>TRBJ2-7|.|TRBV4-2|TRBD1
CASSQGTGQGAYEQYF
TGTGCCAGCAGCCAAGGCACGGGACAGGGTGCCTACGAGCAGTACTTC
>TRBJ2-1|.|TRBV5-6|TRBD2
CASSFTTSGAGWNEQFF
TGTGCCAGCAGCTTCACTACTAGCGGGGCTGGATGGAATGAGCAGTTCTTC
>TRBJ2-5|once|TRBV5-6|.
CASSFMPWGPQYF
TGTGCCAGCAGCTTTATGCCTTGGGGCCCCCAGTACTTC
>TRBJ2-2|once|TRBV7-6|.
CASSSAIGVTGELFF
TGTGCCAGCAGTTCAGCGATCGGGGTCACCGGGGAGCTGTTTTTT
>TRBJ2-2|.|TRBV7-9|TRBD1
CASSSYRGILTGELFF
TGTGCCAGCAGTTCATACAGGGGGATCTTAACCGGGGAGCTGTTTTTT
>TRBJ2-1|.|TRBV5-1|TRBD2
CASSRLAEGNEQFF
TGCGCCAGCAGCAGACTAGCGGAGGGCAATGAGCAGTTCTTC
>TRBJ1-2|.|TRBV6-2/TRBV6-3|.
CASSYSTGVNYGYTF
TGTGCCAGCAGTTACTCGACGGGGGTGAACTATGGCTACACCTTC
>TRBJ2-7|.|TRBV6-5|TRBD2
CASGGGYEQYF
TGTGCCAGCGGGGGGGGCTACGAGCAGTACTTC
>TRBJ1-3|.|TRBV28|.
CASRDQGVSGNTIYF
TGTGCCAGCAGAGACCAGGGCGTCTCTGGAAACACCATATATTTT
>TRBJ2-5|.|TRBV15|.
CATSREAGSETQYF
TGTGCCACCAGCAGAGAAGCCGGGTCGGAGACCCAGTACTTC
>TRBJ1-1|once|TRBV10-3|.
CAISEFKGEMNTEAFF
TGTGCCATCAGTGAGTTCAAGGGGGAGATGAACACTGAAGCTTTCTTT
>TRBJ1-6|.|TRBV6-5|.
CASSSRVMSLRPLHF
TGTGCCAGCAGTTCCAGGGTTATGTCATTGCGCCCCCTCCACTTT
>TRBJ2-7|.|TRBV7-8|TRBD2
CASSFLGRAKHYEQYF
TGTGCCAGCAGCTTTCTCGGGAGGGCCAAACACTACGAGCAGTACTTC
>TRBJ1-2|.|TRBV29-1|TRBD1
CSVEVGTGGGYTF
TGCAGCGTTGAAGTGGGGACAGGGGGTGGCTACACCTTC